The 28 T cell receptor beta chains reported below all come from one sample, sequenced in a study of regulatory T cells in long-lasting Graves disease. Library construction for TCR beta used iRepertoire HTBI primers and Arm-PCR of CDR3 regions. TCRdb processed the multiplex PCR reads anew with MiXCR; each CDR3 protein has one entry. The sample yields hundreds of thousands of distinct CDR3 sequences, approximately 31% seen once. Indicated time point: persistent/refractory GD, antithyroid drugs over 5 years with positive TRAb. From RNA extracted from PBMCs, the TCR library was made. Material: peripheral blood mononuclear cells (PBMCs), obtained when the disease was refractory, from a patient treated with antithyroid drugs. The source of these receptors is a female donor with Graves disease.

This rearrangement joins TRBV29-1 to TRBJ1-2; no clear D gene. With 5 bases removed from V and 8 bases from J, the gap between germline ends came to 18 bases. The CDR3 covers 13 residues. Per germline, CDR1 SQVTM and CDR2 ANQGSEA. DNA of the CDR3: TGCAGCGTTTTAACACGGGATACTATAGGCTACACCTTC. Translation: CSVLTRDTIGYTF.

In the case of this clonotype: This may arise from a read error, as a much more abundant clone is one base away. The gene calls are TRBV6-2 or TRBV6-3 and TRBJ1-2, with a possible D match to TRBD1 (6 bases). V lost 0 bases and J lost 7, with 12 bases in between. From germline, CDR1 is MNHEY and CDR2 SVGEGT. The CDR3 covers 14 residues. The CDR3 coding sequence is TGTGCCAGCAGTTACTCAGGAGGAGGGGGTGGCTACACCTTC. This translates into CASSYSGGGGGYTF.

The chain carries TRBV5-1 and TRBJ1-2; TRBD1 might be the D (5 bases). V was clipped by 5 bases and J by 0 bases, with 14 bases between them. Per the germline V gene, CDR1 is SGHRS and CDR2 is YFSETQ. This CDR3 is built from 15 residues. CDR3 loop: CASRLQRGANYGYTF. Written as DNA, the CDR3 is TGCGCCAGCAGGCTCCAGAGGGGAGCTAACTATGGCTACACCTTC.

The chain carries TRBV9 and TRBJ2-3, with D perhaps matching TRBD2 (5 bases). V was clipped by 4 bases and J by 4 bases, with 16 bases between them. Germline V gene sequence: CDR1 SGDLS, CDR2 YYNGEE. This CDR3 is built from 15 residues. CDR3 residues: CASSPLSAGPDTQYF. For the CDR3, the DNA is TGTGCCAGCAGCCCCCTCTCTGCGGGCCCAGATACGCAGTATTTT.

This clonotype was recorded many times. This chain links TRBV12-3 or TRBV12-4 with TRBJ1-5; no firm D call. The length of the CDR3 is 13 residues. Trimming shortened V by 6 bases and J by 0 bases, and 6 bases separated the two germline ends. In DNA, the CDR3 is TGTGCCAGCAGAGCGAGTAGCAATCAGCCCCAGCATTTT. Encoded protein: CASRASSNQPQHF.

The J gene is TRBJ1-1, the V gene TRBV5-1; tentative D call: TRBD1 (6 bases). CDR3 length: 15 amino acids. Between the trimmed V and J ends, which lost 0 bases and 1 base, there was a span of 10 bases. Germline V lookup: CDR1 SGHRS, CDR2 YFSETQ. This CDR3 reads CASSLGIGGNTEAFF. The CDR3 DNA sequence: TGCGCCAGCAGCTTGGGTATAGGGGGGAACACTGAAGCTTTCTTT. Supplemented by reference TRBV5-1 and TRBJ1-1, the full variable domain reads KAGVTQTPRYLIKTRGQQVTLSCSPISGHRSVSWYQQTPGQGLQFLFEYFSETQRNKGNFPGRFSGRQFSNSRSEMNVSTLELGDSALYLCASSLGIGGNTEAFFGQGTRLTVV.

This rearrangement joins TRBV5-1 to TRBJ1-6; 11 nucleotides align to TRBD1. CDR3 length: 15 amino acids. The V segment lost 3 bases and the J segment 8 bases; nucleotides outside the gene matches: 4. Germline values: CDR1 SGHRS, CDR2 YFSETQ. CDR3 loop: CASSSGTGGDSPLHF. CDR3 in DNA: TGCGCCAGCAGCTCCGGGACAGGGGGGGATTCACCCCTCCACTTT.

This clonotype was picked up a small number of times. V and J are TRBV7-2 and TRBJ2-7, with D unclear. The CDR3 length is 14 residues. Germline CDR1 is SGHTA and CDR2 is FQGNSA. Trimming stripped 0 bases from V and 1 base from J, with 7 bases between. The DNA for the CDR3 is TGTGCCAGCAGCTTAGCATTGGAATCCTACGAGCAGTACTTC. This codes for CASSLALESYEQYF. The full variable domain, its missing parts supplied by reference TRBV7-2 and TRBJ2-7, is GAGVSQSPSNKVTEKGKDVELRCDPISGHTALYWYRQSLGQGLEFLIYFQGNSAPDKSGLPSDRFSAERTGGSVSTLTIQRTQQEDSAVYLCASSLALESYEQYFGPGTRLTVT.

This clonotype was counted only a few times. The chain joins TRBV5-6 to TRBJ2-5, with 8 bases lining up with TRBD1. This CDR3 is 16 amino acids long. Germline lookup yields CDR1 SGHDT and CDR2 YYEEEE. V trimming: 4 bases; J trimming: 5 bases; junction bases outside the gene matches: 13. The CDR3 loop reads CASSPKGAGGMETQYF. In DNA, the CDR3 is TGTGCCAGCAGCCCAAAGGGGGCAGGGGGCATGGAGACCCAGTACTTC. The whole variable domain, filled in from reference TRBV5-6 and TRBJ2-5, reads DAGVTQSPTHLIKTRGQQVTLRCSPKSGHDTVSWYQQALGQGPQFIFQYYEEEERQRGNFPDRFSGHQFPNYSSELNVNALLLGDSALYLCASSPKGAGGMETQYFGPGTRLLVL.

This clonotype has a handful of counts. J is TRBJ2-7 and V is TRBV6-1, with a weak D call TRBD1 (6 bases). With 5 bases removed from V and 4 bases from J, the gap between germline ends came to 9 bases. Germline V gives CDR1 MNHNS, CDR2 SASEGT. There are 12 residues in the CDR3. CDR3 sequence reads: CASSRDIYEQYF. The DNA for the CDR3 is TGTGCCAGCAGTAGGGACATTTACGAGCAGTACTTC.

The chain recombines TRBV25-1 with TRBJ2-7, with 11 bases fitting TRBD1. The ends lost 2 bases at V and 3 bases at J; junction bases unmatched: 3. CDR1 is MGHDK and CDR2 is SYGVNS in the germline V gene. This CDR3 spans 15 amino acids. This chain's CDR3 is CASSETGTGGYEQYF. The CDR3 DNA reads TGTGCCAGCAGTGAAACCGGGACAGGGGGCTACGAGCAGTACTTC.

This rearrangement joins TRBV30 to TRBJ2-7; D is possibly TRBD2 (6 bases). Germline CDR1 GTSNPN, CDR2 SVGIG (reference sequence). The CDR3 loop spans 13 amino acids. V lost 1 base and J 6 bases, leaving 13 bases between the germline ends. The CDR3 here is CAWSGQARGEQYF. CDR3 DNA sequence: TGTGCCTGGAGTGGCCAGGCGCGGGGCGAGCAGTACTTC.

The rearrangement uses TRBV11-2 and TRBJ2-5, with 7 bases aligning to TRBD1. The V and J ends lost 6 bases and 1 base, in that order; junction bases with no gene match: 5. Germline lookup yields CDR1 SGHAT and CDR2 FQNNGV. The CDR3 runs 14 residues. The CDR3 coding sequence is TGTGCCAGCAGACAGACAGGGAGCCAAGAGACCCAGTACTTC. It encodes CASRQTGSQETQYF. Filled out from reference TRBV11-2 and TRBJ2-5, the complete variable domain reads EAGVAQSPRYKIIEKRQSVAFWCNPISGHATLYWYQQILGQGPKLLIQFQNNGVVDDSQLPKDRFSAERLKGVDSTLKIQPAKLEDSAVYLCASRQTGSQETQYFGPGTRLLVL.

This clonotype was seen a few times. The J gene is TRBJ1-6, the V gene TRBV12-3 or TRBV12-4; no firm D call. V lost 3 bases and J lost 11, with 8 bases in between. The CDR3 runs 12 residues. This CDR3 reads CASSLGIPPLHF. The CDR3 coding sequence is TGTGCCAGCAGTTTGGGAATCCCACCCCTCCACTTT.

The chain recombines TRBV19 with TRBJ2-5, with a weak D call TRBD1 (6 bases). The CDR3 loop spans 15 amino acids. Germline CDR1 reads LNHDA; CDR2 reads SQIVND (reference sequence). Trimming removed 5 bases from V and 3 bases from J, with 16 bases in between. The CDR3 DNA follows: TGTGCCAGTAGTGGGCGGCAGGGGCCTAAAGAGACCCAGTACTTC. Translated, it gives CASSGRQGPKETQYF.

The V and J genes are TRBV12-3 or TRBV12-4 and TRBJ2-5, with D unresolved. CDR3 length: 14 residues. V was trimmed by 6 bases and J by 0 bases, leaving 11 bases between them. CDR3 sequence reads: CASSLYDYQETQYF. The CDR3 coding sequence is TGTGCCAGCAGCCTTTACGACTACCAAGAGACCCAGTACTTC.

This clonotype was recorded once. The V gene is TRBV7-9, the J gene TRBJ1-1; 9 nucleotides align to TRBD1. The CDR3 is 14 amino acids. The germline V gene has CDR1 SEHNR and CDR2 FQNEAQ (reference sequence). Germline trimming cut 4 bases from V and 7 bases from J; bases unmatched to any gene: 7. As DNA, the CDR3 is TGTGCCAGCAGCTCCAGGGACAGGGTAGATGAAGCTTTCTTT. It is translated as CASSSRDRVDEAFF.

The chain joins TRBV9 to TRBJ2-2; the D gene is possibly TRBD2 (5 bases). This CDR3 spans 17 amino acids. CDR1 is SGDLS and CDR2 is YYNGEE in the germline V gene. V shed 0 bases and J shed 6 bases, with 18 bases lying between them. Here the CDR3 DNA reads TGTGCCAGCAGCGTAGCTCTCCTAGCTGATTTCGCCGGGGAGCTGTTTTTT. Amino acid sequence: CASSVALLADFAGELFF.

In this sample, this clonotype turned up a few times. The rearrangement uses TRBV4-1 and TRBJ1-6; the D gene is possibly TRBD1 (6 bases). The CDR3 extends over 15 amino acids. Trimming took 2 bases from V and 7 from J, leaving 12 bases between them. The V gene's germline CDR1 is MGHRA and CDR2 YSYEKL. CDR3 DNA: TGCGCCAGCAGCCAAACAGGAGGGGGAAATTCACCCCTCCACTTT. Residues: CASSQTGGGNSPLHF.

The sample holds a few counts of this clonotype. The rearrangement uses TRBV5-1 and TRBJ2-7, with 7 nucleotides matching TRBD1. Germline CDR1 reads SGHRS; CDR2 reads YFSETQ. The CDR3 consists of 16 residues. V dropped 1 base and J dropped 0; count of bases not matched to a gene: 7. CDR3 in amino acids: CASSLTPGQSSYEQYF. DNA of the CDR3: TGCGCCAGCAGCTTGACTCCGGGACAGAGCTCCTACGAGCAGTACTTC.

In this sample, this clonotype turned up a few times. The chain recombines TRBV28 with TRBJ1-5; perhaps TRBD1 as D (5 bases). The CDR3 totals 15 residues. Per germline, CDR1 MDHEN and CDR2 SYDVKM. The germline V and J ends were trimmed by 3 bases and 4 bases, with 13 bases remaining between them. CDR3 residues: CASSFSARGNQPQHF. CDR3 sequence (DNA): TGTGCCAGCAGTTTCAGTGCAAGGGGAAATCAGCCCCAGCATTTT.

This clonotype was seen more than once but under ten times. The rearrangement links TRBV5-1 to TRBJ2-7; 9 positions agree with TRBD2. In germline, CDR1 is SGHRS, CDR2 YFSETQ. The V and J ends lost 4 bases and 3 bases, in that order; junction bases with no gene match: 11. CDR3 length: 16 residues. The CDR3 is CASSQREAHTIYEQYF. For the CDR3, the DNA is TGCGCCAGCAGCCAGCGGGAGGCCCATACGATCTACGAGCAGTACTTC.

The sample holds a few counts of this clonotype. The chain is built from TRBV19 and TRBJ2-5; D is unresolved. This CDR3 comprises 13 residues. The germline CDR1 and CDR2 sequences are LNHDA and SQIVND (reference sequence). The ends were cut back, 4 bases at V and 5 bases at J, with 11 bases in the middle. The CDR3 DNA follows: TGTGCCAGTAGTACAACGGTGCGTGAGACCCAGTACTTC. Translation gives CASSTTVRETQYF.

The rearrangement links TRBV11-2 to TRBJ2-7; TRBD2 might be the D (6 bases). There are 13 residues in the CDR3. Trimming removed 5 bases from V and 6 bases from J, with 14 bases in between. The germline CDR1 and CDR2 sequences are SGHAT and FQNNGV. The CDR3 region has the DNA TGTGCCAGCAGCCAACTAGCAGTAACCGAGCAGTACTTC. Translation: CASSQLAVTEQYF.

The chain links TRBV19 to TRBJ1-3; D possibly corresponds to TRBD1 (6 bases). The V end was cut by 6 bases, the J end by 0 bases, with 9 bases between. There are 14 residues in the CDR3. Germline CDR1 LNHDA, CDR2 SQIVND (reference sequence). CDR3 sequence (DNA): TGTGCCAGTAGCGCGGACAGCTCTGGAAACACCATATATTTT. Residues: CASSADSSGNTIYF.

A note on this clonotype: A junction boundary mismatches the germline segment, possibly from a read error. The chain combines TRBV5-1 with TRBJ2-1; D unclear. This CDR3 is built from 12 residues. CDR1 is SGHRS and CDR2 is YFSETQ in the germline V gene. The CDR3 loop is CASSLSGYEQFF. The CDR3 nucleotides are TGTGCCAGCAGCCTATCAGGCTATGAGCAGTTCTTC.

A few counts support this clonotype. The V call is TRBV6-1, the J call TRBJ2-5; 8 bases match TRBD1. The germline V gene has CDR1 MNHNS and CDR2 SASEGT. J lost 7 bases, V lost 7 bases, and 8 bases had no gene match. This CDR3 has 13 amino acids. The CDR3 spells CASKEGQGGTQYF. The CDR3 region has the DNA TGTGCCAGCAAAGAAGGACAGGGAGGGACCCAGTACTTC.

The chain links TRBV18 to TRBJ2-1; TRBD2 aligns across 7 bases. After removal of 8 bases from V and 6 bases from J, the junction contained 4 bases not matched to a gene. Germline values: CDR1 KGHSH, CDR2 LQKENI. The CDR3 has 12 amino acids. The CDR3 coding sequence is TGTGCCAGCGCCCCGGGGGGCAATGAGCAGTTCTTC. Translating gives CASAPGGNEQFF.